This passage covers 7 T cell receptor beta chains from one sample sequenced in a study of CD8+ T cells in alopecia areata. Extracted RNA was reverse transcribed, and the resulting cDNA served as sequencing template. The method was immunoSEQ multiplex PCR; TCRdb's version includes in-frame clones alone and lacks a portion of them. Here the sample spans about 150,000 clones, 58% being singletons. The sample consisted of CD4+ T cells sorted from blood, taken at week 0. The origin of the receptors is a human donor with alopecia areata.

The chain is built from TRBV4-1 and TRBJ1-5; D gene ambiguous. Deletions cut 4 bases from V and 11 bases from J, with 15 bases between. Germline CDR1 and CDR2: MGHRA and YSYEKL. The CDR3 runs to 13 residues. In DNA form, the CDR3 reads TGCGCCAGCAGCCCCACCAGAGGTTTGTCCCAGCATTTT. Protein sequence: CASSPTRGLSQHF.

The rearrangement uses TRBV9 and TRBJ2-5, with TRBD1 matching 7 bases. V trimming: 3 bases; J trimming: 1 base; junction bases outside the gene matches: 9. Germline V gives CDR1 SGDLS, CDR2 YYNGEE. CDR3 size: 16 residues. The CDR3 nucleotides are TGTGCCAGCAGCGCTCCTCAAAACAGGGGCCAAGAGACCCAGTACTTC. Protein: CASSAPQNRGQETQYF. Based on the CDR3 plus reference TRBV9 and TRBJ2-5, the full variable domain is DSGVTQTPKHLITATGQRVTLRCSPRSGDLSVYWYQQSLDQGLQFLIQYYNGEERAKGNILERFSAQQFPDLHSELNLSSLELGDSALYFCASSAPQNRGQETQYFGPGTRLLVL.

This clone was seen a handful of times. The rearrangement joins TRBV4-2 to TRBJ2-3, with D unresolved. This CDR3 spans 14 amino acids. Trimming cost V 1 base and J 5 bases, with 10 bases left between them. The germline CDR1 and CDR2 sequences are LGHNA and YNFKEQ. Here the CDR3 reads CASSQGPSGDTQYF. CDR3 DNA: TGTGCCAGCAGCCAAGGGCCCAGTGGAGATACGCAGTATTTT.

This clone was found a few times. The V gene is TRBV2, the J gene TRBJ2-3; no clear D gene. The V gene lost 2 bases and the J gene lost 4 bases, with 4 bases spanning the gap. Germline CDR1 and CDR2: SNHLY and FYNNEI. The CDR3 is made up of 12 amino acids. Written as DNA, the CDR3 is TGTGCCAGCAGTGAAATCGCAGATACGCAGTATTTT. This gives the protein CASSEIADTQYF.

The rearrangement joins TRBV7-9 to TRBJ1-6; D not certain. CDR1 SEHNR and CDR2 FQNEAQ come from the germline V gene (reference sequence). Trimming left V 5 bases short and J 7 bases short, with 9 bases between. The CDR3 spans 13 residues. The CDR3 spells CASSPDGNSPLHF. The CDR3 region has the DNA TGTGCCAGCAGCCCAGATGGGAATTCACCCCTCCACTTT. Drawing the rest from reference TRBV7-9 and TRBJ1-6, the complete variable domain is DTGVSQNPRHKITKRGQNVTFRCDPISEHNRLYWYRQTLGQGPEFLTYFQNEAQLEKSRLLSDRFSAERPKGSFSTLEIQRTEQGDSAMYLCASSPDGNSPLHFGNGTRLTVT.

There are a few counts of this clone. This sample also contains other DNA sequences that code for the same CDR3. The chain carries TRBV5-1 and TRBJ2-7, with TRBD1 matching over 8 bases. Germline V gene sequence: CDR1 SGHRS, CDR2 YFSETQ. CDR3 length: 12 residues. The ends lost 4 bases at V and 5 bases at J; junction bases unmatched: 2. CDR3 sequence: CASSLTGDEQYF. The CDR3 DNA sequence: TGCGCCAGCAGCCTGACAGGGGACGAGCAGTACTTC. The whole variable domain, filled in from reference TRBV5-1 and TRBJ2-7, reads KAGVTQTPRYLIKTRGQQVTLSCSPISGHRSVSWYQQTPGQGLQFLFEYFSETQRNKGNFPGRFSGRQFSNSRSEMNVSTLELGDSALYLCASSLTGDEQYFGPGTRLTVT.

The chain links TRBV2 to TRBJ2-2, with D tentatively TRBD2 (5 bases). Trimming pared 4 bases from V and 3 bases from J, leaving 9 bases between. This CDR3 contains 14 residues. Germline V gene sequence: CDR1 SNHLY, CDR2 FYNNEI. The CDR3 DNA reads TGTGCCAGCAGTGTGGAGGACCACACCGGGGAGCTGTTTTTT. This sequence encodes CASSVEDHTGELFF.